This T cell receptor (beta chain) was documented in a study of cytomegalovirus exposure and HLA in healthy donors. V lost 5 bases to trimming and J lost 4 bases, with 17 bases between them. Germline CDR1 is LNHDA and CDR2 is SQIVND (reference sequence). The CDR3 runs 15 residues. This clone was recorded a few times. PCR employed 60 Vbeta and 13 Jbeta primers. Here immunoSEQ multiplex PCR was the method, and the copy in TCRdb shows in-frame clones only, minus some. The data hold under 200,000 clones, with around 75% observed a single time. This rearrangement joins TRBV19 to TRBJ1-2, with TRBD1 as a possible D gene (6 bases). The TCR sequence derives from a woman aged 30 to 39 in good health and CMV-seronegative. Specimen: PBMCs. CDR3: CASSLDLTGFYGYTF. In nucleotides, the CDR3 is TGTGCCAGTAGTCTGGACCTGACAGGATTCTATGGCTACACCTTC.